The subject of this entry is one T cell receptor (beta chain). Its antigen is undetermined. Libraries of TCR beta came from iRepertoire HTBI primers plus Arm-PCR of CDR3 regions. TCRdb reprocessed the multiplex PCR reads with MiXCR, giving one entry per CDR3 protein. The sample carries 650,000 to 850,000 distinct CDR3 sequences, approximately 31% recorded once. The sample originates from a study of regulatory T cells in long-lasting Graves disease. Study-level information: Persistent Graves' disease denoted over 5 years of antithyroid drugs plus positive TSH receptor antibodies. Findings and limits, study-wide: TRBV28, TRBJ1-2 and TRBJ2-5 were segments that persistent disease favored.

Time point: persistent/refractory GD, antithyroid drugs over 5 years with positive TRAb. The TCR library used RNA extracted from PBMCs. Doctors identified Graves' disease using the American Thyroid Association guidelines. Germline assignment: CDR1 SEHNR and CDR2 FQNEAQ (reference sequence). Trimming shortened V by 5 bases and J by 0 bases, and 13 bases separated the two germline ends. CDR3 length: 15 residues. The sample here was peripheral blood mononuclear cells (PBMCs), taken when the disease was refractory, from a patient treated with antithyroid drugs. The rearrangement links TRBV7-9 to TRBJ1-1; D may be TRBD1 (5 bases). This TCR was sampled from a female donor with Graves disease. The CDR3 reads CASSRDGPMNTEAFF. DNA for the CDR3: TGTGCCAGCAGCAGGGACGGTCCCATGAACACTGAAGCTTTCTTT. The full variable domain, with the rest looked up from reference TRBV7-9 and TRBJ1-1, is DTGVSQNPRHKITKRGQNVTFRCDPISEHNRLYWYRQTLGQGPEFLTYFQNEAQLEKSRLLSDRFSAERPKGSFSTLEIQRTEQGDSAMYLCASSRDGPMNTEAFFGQGTRLTVV.